A single sample gave rise to the 30 T cell receptor beta chains below, sequenced in a study of blood T cell repertoires in COVID-19. Clones were read by immunoSEQ multiplex PCR, and TCRdb kept only the in-frame ones, dropping some. The sample gives roughly 210,000 clones, about nine tenths of which show up once; less than 2% is in the top ten. What was sequenced was peripheral blood. These receptors were taken from a man between 65 and 79 years old with acute or convalescent COVID-19.

The chain has TRBV28 and TRBJ1-1; D unresolved. Trimming cost V 7 bases and J 0 bases, with 9 bases left between them. The CDR3 consists of 13 residues. Germline V gene lookup returns CDR1 MDHEN and CDR2 SYDVKM. CDR3 DNA: TGTGCCAGCACAATAGGAGTGAACACTGAAGCTTTCTTT. It encodes CASTIGVNTEAFF.

The chain carries TRBV7-8 and TRBJ2-2, with a possible D match to TRBD2 (6 bases). CDR1 and CDR2 (germline): SGHVS, FQNEAQ. The CDR3 runs to 18 residues. Trimming removed 5 bases at V and 4 bases at J, with 23 bases between. The CDR3 region has the DNA TGTGCCAGCAGCGGTAGATTTTGGGGTCCCGGGGGCACCGGGGAGCTGTTTTTT. Its protein product is CASSGRFWGPGGTGELFF.

The chain uses TRBV3-1 (or the pseudogene TRBV3-2) and TRBJ2-2; 7 nucleotides match TRBD1. This CDR3 region has 14 residues. With 10 bases clipped from V and 1 base from J, the junction kept 6 bases outside the gene matches. CDR1 and CDR2 (germline): LGHDT, YNNKEL (reference sequence). CDR3 sequence reads: CATLRDRNTGELFF. CDR3 bases: TGTGCCACCCTCCGGGACAGGAACACCGGGGAGCTGTTTTTT.

The sample holds one count of this clone. The chain is built from TRBV9 and TRBJ2-1; D possibly corresponds to TRBD2 (6 bases). The germline V gene encodes CDR1 SGDLS and CDR2 YYNGEE. V lost 6 bases and J 0 bases, leaving 19 bases between the germline ends. This CDR3 spans 17 amino acids. The CDR3 spells CASTLGGSDSSYNEQFF. The CDR3 DNA reads as TGTGCCAGCACCTTGGGGGGATCCGATAGCTCCTACAATGAGCAGTTCTTC.

This rearrangement joins TRBV7-8 to TRBJ2-1, with a tentative D call TRBD1 (6 bases). Germline CDR1 and CDR2: SGHVS and FQNEAQ. The CDR3 sequence is 15 residues long. Trimming took 5 bases from V and 4 from J, leaving 15 bases between them. The CDR3 region has the DNA TGTGCCAGCAGCCCGGACAGCCGGGGATACAATGAGCAGTTCTTC. Translation: CASSPDSRGYNEQFF.

This rearrangement joins TRBV5-6 to TRBJ1-1, with 7 nucleotides matching TRBD1. Germline lookup yields CDR1 SGHDT and CDR2 YYEEEE. Trimming at V came to 3 bases and at J to 5 bases, leaving 7 bases not matched to a gene. This CDR3 is built from 14 residues. Here the CDR3 DNA reads TGTGCCAGCAGCTGGACAGGATCGCTGACTGAAGCTTTCTTT. Translating it yields CASSWTGSLTEAFF.

DNA of the CDR3: TGTGCCAGCAGCCAAGGGGGACAGGGACTCTATGGCTACACCTTC. It translates to CASSQGGQGLYGYTF. The rearrangement joins TRBV3-1 (or the pseudogene TRBV3-2) to TRBJ1-2; 9 nucleotides agree with TRBD1. With V trimmed by 1 base and J by 4 bases, 4 bases remained unmatched. CDR1 is LGHDT, CDR2 YNNKEL, per germline (reference sequence). The CDR3 sequence is 15 residues long.

The J gene is TRBJ2-1, the V gene TRBV25-1; weak D call: TRBD2 (5 bases). Germline V gene data show CDR1 as MGHDK and CDR2 as SYGVNS. The CDR3 covers 12 residues. V gave up 6 bases and J gave up 4 bases, with 7 bases separating them. The CDR3 nucleotides are TGTGCCAGCAGGACTACATACAATGAGCAGTTCTTC. Translation: CASRTTYNEQFF.

The genes are TRBV5-1 and TRBJ1-2, with TRBD1 as a possible D gene (5 bases). V shed 4 bases and J shed 4 bases, with 8 bases lying between them. This CDR3 spans 12 amino acids. The germline V gene has CDR1 SGHRS and CDR2 YFSETQ. In nucleotides, the CDR3 is TGCGCCAGCAGCCAGGACACCTATGGCTACACCTTC. Amino acids: CASSQDTYGYTF.

The chain links TRBV9 to TRBJ2-1; TRBD1 agrees at 8 bases. In germline, CDR1 is SGDLS, CDR2 YYNGEE. The V segment lost 2 bases and the J segment 4 bases; nucleotides outside the gene matches: 5. This CDR3 contains 15 residues. The CDR3 region has the DNA TGTGCCAGCAGCGTTGGACAGGGCCCATACAATGAGCAGTTCTTC. Translation gives CASSVGQGPYNEQFF.

The table lists this clone with a few counts. V gene TRBV5-1 combines with J gene TRBJ2-6; 9 nucleotides agree with TRBD1. The V gene's germline CDR1 is SGHRS and CDR2 YFSETQ. The CDR3 length is 15 residues. The J segment lost 4 bases and the V segment lost 7 bases, leaving 6 bases of the junction unmatched. CDR3 coding DNA: TGCGCCAGCGGACAGGGGCGGTTAGGGGCCAACGTCCTGACTTTC. Translating it yields CASGQGRLGANVLTF.

This clone was recorded once. The chain employs TRBV28 and TRBJ2-1; 8 positions match TRBD1. The CDR3 extends over 16 amino acids. Germline V lookup: CDR1 MDHEN, CDR2 SYDVKM. V gave up 1 base and J gave up 5 bases; unmatched junction bases: 7. In DNA, the CDR3 is TGTGCCAGCAGTTTATTAGGGGACAGGACAGACAATGAGCAGTTCTTC. As protein: CASSLLGDRTDNEQFF.

The chain carries TRBV29-1 and TRBJ2-3; 8 bases agree with TRBD2. V was clipped by 0 bases and J by 3 bases; unmatched bases: 8. CDR1 SQVTM and CDR2 ANQGSEA come from the germline V gene. This CDR3 has 16 amino acids. CDR3 sequence (DNA): TGCAGCGTTGAAGATGCCAGCGGGAGAGGTACAGATACGCAGTATTTT. This translates into CSVEDASGRGTDTQYF.

This chain joins TRBV11-2 and TRBJ2-7, with TRBD1 matching over 9 bases. This CDR3 is built from 17 residues. Germline-derived CDR1 and CDR2 are SGHAT and FQNNGV. V gave up 1 base and J gave up 1 base; unmatched junction bases: 8. The CDR3 is CASSLVPSDRGSYEQYF. As DNA, the CDR3 is TGTGCCAGCAGCTTAGTCCCCTCGGACAGGGGATCCTACGAGCAGTACTTC.

The gene calls are TRBV10-3 and TRBJ2-1; TRBD2 matches at 11 bases. From germline, CDR1 is ENHRY and CDR2 SYGVKD. The length of the CDR3 is 16 residues. J gave up 3 bases and V 4 bases, and 5 bases lay outside the gene matches. CDR3 sequence reads: CAISGPTSGSYNEQFF. CDR3 nucleotides: TGTGCCATCAGTGGACCAACTAGCGGGAGCTACAATGAGCAGTTCTTC.

V and J are TRBV30 and TRBJ2-7; 9 bases are a match to TRBD1. CDR1 and CDR2 from the germline V gene are GTSNPN and SVGIG (reference sequence). The CDR3 runs to 11 residues. V lost 5 bases and J lost 6; bases outside the gene matches: 2. In DNA form, the CDR3 reads TGTGCCTGGCGGACAGGGGCCGAGCAGTACTTC. Translating gives CAWRTGAEQYF.

Points on this clone: Other DNA sequences in the same sample also yield this CDR3. The V gene is TRBV19, the J gene TRBJ1-1; D not certain. Trimming stripped 2 bases from V and 1 base from J, with 5 bases between. Germline-derived CDR1 and CDR2 are LNHDA and SQIVND (reference sequence). The CDR3 has 13 residues. CDR3 loop: CASSIKRNTEAFF. In nucleotides, the CDR3 is TGTGCCAGTAGTATAAAGAGGAACACTGAAGCTTTCTTT.

The chain couples TRBV20-1 to TRBJ2-1; a possible D gene is TRBD2 (6 bases). Trimming cost V 5 bases and J 7 bases, with 9 bases left between them. This CDR3 contains 11 residues. Germline assignment: CDR1 DFQATT and CDR2 SNEGSKA (reference sequence). The DNA of the CDR3 is TGCAGTGCTTTAGCGGAGAATGAGCAGTTCTTC. The encoded protein is CSALAENEQFF.

The rearrangement uses TRBV29-1 and TRBJ2-7, with no clear D. CDR1 is SQVTM, CDR2 ANQGSEA, per germline. The CDR3 spans 12 residues. Trimming removed 3 bases at V and 3 bases at J, with 9 bases between. CDR3 sequence reads: CSVEGRRYEQYF. CDR3 in DNA: TGCAGCGTTGAGGGCAGGCGCTACGAGCAGTACTTC.

V usage is TRBV3-1 (or the pseudogene TRBV3-2) and J usage is TRBJ2-3, with 10 bases lining up with TRBD2. V shed 4 bases, J shed 2 bases, and the junction held 6 bases outside the gene matches. Germline CDR1 is LGHDT and CDR2 is YNNKEL (reference sequence). The CDR3 sequence is 16 residues long. CDR3 loop: CASSLTAGGVTDTQYF. The CDR3 coding sequence is TGTGCCAGCAGCCTGACAGCGGGAGGGGTCACAGATACGCAGTATTTT.

The chain joins TRBV3-1 (or the pseudogene TRBV3-2) to TRBJ2-1; D is possibly TRBD2 (5 bases). Germline assignment: CDR1 LGHDT and CDR2 YNNKEL (reference sequence). With 4 bases removed from V and 10 bases from J, the gap between germline ends came to 11 bases. This CDR3 has 12 residues. The chain's CDR3 is CASSPRGLEQFF. CDR3 in DNA: TGTGCCAGCAGCCCCCGGGGTTTGGAGCAGTTCTTC.

This chain connects TRBV7-2 to TRBJ2-1; 11 bases align to TRBD2. CDR1 is SGHTA, CDR2 FQGNSA, per germline. The CDR3 spans 17 residues. J was trimmed by 4 bases and V by 4 bases; bases with no gene match: 9. Here the CDR3 reads CASSYRGTSGRYNEQFF. The CDR3 DNA follows: TGTGCCAGCAGCTACAGAGGGACTAGCGGAAGATACAATGAGCAGTTCTTC.

This chain links TRBV27 with TRBJ2-7; the match to TRBD2 covers 8 bases. The ends lost 3 bases at V and 4 bases at J; junction bases unmatched: 5. Germline CDR1 reads MNHEY; CDR2 reads SMNVEV (reference sequence). The CDR3 has 14 amino acids. Here the CDR3 DNA reads TGTGCCAGCAGTTTTCGGGAGGGCCGTTACGAGCAGTACTTC. Encoded protein: CASSFREGRYEQYF.

The rearrangement joins TRBV19 to TRBJ2-4; TRBD2 matches at 9 bases. The CDR3 is 14 residues long. CDR1 LNHDA and CDR2 SQIVND come from the germline V gene (reference sequence). J gave up 9 bases and V 5 bases, and 8 bases lay outside the gene matches. The CDR3 sequence is CASSQASGMGIQYF. CDR3 in DNA: TGTGCCAGTAGTCAGGCTAGCGGGATGGGCATTCAGTACTTC.

The chain combines TRBV30 with TRBJ2-7; 13 bases map to TRBD2. This CDR3 has 16 residues. Germline loops: CDR1 GTSNPN, CDR2 SVGIG (reference sequence). After removal of 1 base from V and 3 bases from J, the junction contained 6 bases not matched to a gene. The CDR3 sequence is CAWSAWTSGRVYEQYF. The CDR3 coding sequence is TGTGCCTGGAGTGCCTGGACTAGCGGGAGAGTCTACGAGCAGTACTTC.

The V call is TRBV28, the J call TRBJ1-5; the match to TRBD1 covers 7 bases. The J segment lost 4 bases and the V segment lost 5 bases, leaving 8 bases of the junction unmatched. The CDR3 covers 15 residues. Germline values: CDR1 MDHEN, CDR2 SYDVKM. Here the CDR3 DNA reads TGTGCCAGCAGTACCGCAGGGGGAGGTAATCAGCCCCAGCATTTT. This encodes CASSTAGGGNQPQHF.

V gene TRBV5-1 combines with J gene TRBJ1-1, with 10 bases that match TRBD1. V lost 5 bases, J lost 11 bases, and 9 bases stayed unmatched. Germline-derived CDR1 and CDR2 are SGHRS and YFSETQ. This CDR3 spans 13 amino acids. DNA for the CDR3: TGCGCCAGCAGTCCGGGACAGGGGTTAGTTGCTTTCTTT. Translating gives CASSPGQGLVAFF.

A single count supports this clone. The chain joins TRBV5-1 to TRBJ2-3; D is perhaps TRBD1 (8 bases). Per germline, CDR1 SGHRS and CDR2 YFSETQ. This CDR3 comprises 16 residues. V gave up 2 bases and J gave up 6 bases, with 19 bases separating them. DNA for the CDR3: TGCGCCAGCAGCTTACAGGGGGGGCCCGTGTCGGATACGCAGTATTTT. It codes for CASSLQGGPVSDTQYF.

V and J are TRBV5-1 and TRBJ1-1; 11 bases align to TRBD1. The CDR3 sequence is 16 residues long. CDR1 and CDR2 from the germline V gene are SGHRS and YFSETQ. V shed 4 bases and J 4 bases; nucleotides not matched to a gene: 9. CDR3 sequence: CASSLRTGGAGTEAFF. CDR3 sequence (DNA): TGCGCCAGCAGCCTAAGGACAGGGGGCGCAGGCACTGAAGCTTTCTTT.

In the case of this clone: This sample includes further DNA sequences coding for the same CDR3. V is TRBV5-1 and J is TRBJ2-5; 9 bases fit TRBD2. The CDR3 contains 15 residues. Looked up from germline, CDR1 is SGHRS and CDR2 is YFSETQ. J lost 4 bases, V lost 0 bases, and 4 bases had no gene match. CDR3 coding DNA: TGCGCCAGCAGCTTGGAACTAGCGGGCGGAGAGACCCAGTACTTC. It translates to CASSLELAGGETQYF.